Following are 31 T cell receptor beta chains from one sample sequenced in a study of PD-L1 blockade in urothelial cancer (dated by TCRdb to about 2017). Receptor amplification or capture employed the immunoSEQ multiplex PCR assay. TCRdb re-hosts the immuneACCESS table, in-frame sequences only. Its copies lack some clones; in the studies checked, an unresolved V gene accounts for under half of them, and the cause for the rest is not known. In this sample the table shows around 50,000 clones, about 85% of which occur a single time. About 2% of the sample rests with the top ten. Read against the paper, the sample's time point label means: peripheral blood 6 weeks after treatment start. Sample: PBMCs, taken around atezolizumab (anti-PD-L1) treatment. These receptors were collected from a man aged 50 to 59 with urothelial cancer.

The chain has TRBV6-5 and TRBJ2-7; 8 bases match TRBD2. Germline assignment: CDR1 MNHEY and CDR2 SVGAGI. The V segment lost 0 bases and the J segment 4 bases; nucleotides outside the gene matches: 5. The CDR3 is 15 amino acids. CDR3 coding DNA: TGTGCCAGCAGTTACTCCCGGGGGGGAGGGTACGAGCAGTACTTC. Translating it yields CASSYSRGGGYEQYF.

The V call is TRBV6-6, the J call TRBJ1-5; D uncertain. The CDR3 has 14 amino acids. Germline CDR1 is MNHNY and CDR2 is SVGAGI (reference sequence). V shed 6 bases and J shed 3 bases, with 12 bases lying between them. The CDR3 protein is CASSPDIYNQPQHF. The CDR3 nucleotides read TGTGCCAGCAGCCCTGACATTTACAATCAGCCCCAGCATTTT.

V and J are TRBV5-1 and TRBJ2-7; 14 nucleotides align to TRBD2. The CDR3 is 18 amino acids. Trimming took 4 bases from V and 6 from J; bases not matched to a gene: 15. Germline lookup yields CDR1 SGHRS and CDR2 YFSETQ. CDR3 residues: CASSHGGLAGGAGPEQYF. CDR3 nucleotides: TGCGCCAGCAGCCACGGCGGACTAGCGGGAGGAGCGGGCCCCGAGCAGTACTTC.

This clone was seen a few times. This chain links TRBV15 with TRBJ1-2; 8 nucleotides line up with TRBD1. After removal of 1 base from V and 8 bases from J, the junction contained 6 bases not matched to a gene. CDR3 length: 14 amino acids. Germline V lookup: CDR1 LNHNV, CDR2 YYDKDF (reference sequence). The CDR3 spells CATSRGTGLWGYTF. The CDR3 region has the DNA TGTGCCACCAGCAGAGGGACAGGGCTATGGGGCTACACCTTC.

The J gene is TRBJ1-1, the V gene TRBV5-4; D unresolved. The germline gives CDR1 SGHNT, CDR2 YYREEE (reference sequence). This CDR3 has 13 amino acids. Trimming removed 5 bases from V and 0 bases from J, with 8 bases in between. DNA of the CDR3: TGTGCCAGCAGGAGGGATTTGAACACTGAAGCTTTCTTT. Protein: CASRRDLNTEAFF.

CDR3 sequence (DNA): TGTGCCAGCAGTTACTCGACGCCAGGGGGAACCGGGGAGCTGTTTTTT. This translates into CASSYSTPGGTGELFF. V is TRBV6-5 and J is TRBJ2-2, with 7 bases identical to TRBD1. Germline lookup yields CDR1 MNHEY and CDR2 SVGAGI. V lost 0 bases to trimming and J lost 5 bases; unmatched junction nucleotides: 6. The CDR3 is 16 amino acids.

This CDR3 reads CASSATPAEGLASGELFF. The CDR3 DNA is TGTGCCAGCAGCGCCACGCCGGCCGAGGGACTAGCTTCCGGGGAGCTGTTTTTT. The chain has TRBV9 and TRBJ2-2; 9 nucleotides agree with TRBD2. Trimming cost V 3 bases and J 6 bases; bases outside gene matches: 15. Germline V gene sequence: CDR1 SGDLS, CDR2 YYNGEE. The CDR3 totals 18 residues.

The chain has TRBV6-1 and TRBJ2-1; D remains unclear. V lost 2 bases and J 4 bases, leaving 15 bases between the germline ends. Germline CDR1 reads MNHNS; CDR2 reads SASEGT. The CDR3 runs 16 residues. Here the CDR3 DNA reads TGTGCCAGCAGTGAATTCGAACAGACCCCTTACAATGAGCAGTTCTTC. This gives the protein CASSEFEQTPYNEQFF.

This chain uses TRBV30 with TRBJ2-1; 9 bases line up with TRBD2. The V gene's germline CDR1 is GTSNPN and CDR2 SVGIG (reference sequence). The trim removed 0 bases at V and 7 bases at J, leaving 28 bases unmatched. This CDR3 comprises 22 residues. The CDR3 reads CAWSVRVAGPRLADPQKNEQFF. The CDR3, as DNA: TGTGCCTGGAGTGTACGGGTCGCAGGGCCGAGACTAGCGGACCCCCAGAAGAATGAGCAGTTCTTC.

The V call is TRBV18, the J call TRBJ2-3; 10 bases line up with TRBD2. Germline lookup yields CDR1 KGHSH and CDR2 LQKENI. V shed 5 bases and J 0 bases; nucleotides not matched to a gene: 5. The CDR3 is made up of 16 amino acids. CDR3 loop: CASSFLAGESTDTQYF. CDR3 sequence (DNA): TGTGCCAGCTCATTTCTAGCGGGGGAAAGCACAGATACGCAGTATTTT.

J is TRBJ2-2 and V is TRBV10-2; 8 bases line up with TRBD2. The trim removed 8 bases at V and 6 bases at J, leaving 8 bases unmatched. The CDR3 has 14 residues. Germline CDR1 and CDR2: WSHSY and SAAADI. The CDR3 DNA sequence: TGCGCCAGCGAAGGACTAGCTAGGTCCGGGGAGCTGTTTTTT. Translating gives CASEGLARSGELFF.

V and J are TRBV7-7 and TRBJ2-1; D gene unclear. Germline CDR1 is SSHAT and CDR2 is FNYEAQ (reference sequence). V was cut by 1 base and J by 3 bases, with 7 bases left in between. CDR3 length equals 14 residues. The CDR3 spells CASSLGQNYNEQFF. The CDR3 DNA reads TGTGCCAGCAGCTTAGGTCAGAACTACAATGAGCAGTTCTTC.

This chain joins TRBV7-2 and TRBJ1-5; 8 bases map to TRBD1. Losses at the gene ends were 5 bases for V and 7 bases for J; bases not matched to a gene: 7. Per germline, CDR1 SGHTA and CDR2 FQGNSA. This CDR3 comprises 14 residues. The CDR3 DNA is TGTGCCAGCAGCCGGACAGGGCTGTACCAGCCCCAGCATTTT. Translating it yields CASSRTGLYQPQHF.

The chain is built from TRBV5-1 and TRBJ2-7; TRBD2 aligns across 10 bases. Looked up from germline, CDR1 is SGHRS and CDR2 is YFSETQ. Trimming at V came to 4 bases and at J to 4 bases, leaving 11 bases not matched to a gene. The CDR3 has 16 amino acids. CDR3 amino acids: CASSGGAGGLSYEQYF. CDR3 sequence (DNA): TGCGCCAGCAGCGGGGGAGCGGGGGGGCTTTCTTACGAGCAGTACTTC.

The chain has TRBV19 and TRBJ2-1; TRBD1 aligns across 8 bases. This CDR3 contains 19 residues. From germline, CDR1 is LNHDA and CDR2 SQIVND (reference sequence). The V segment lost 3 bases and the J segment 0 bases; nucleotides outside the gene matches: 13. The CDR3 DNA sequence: TGTGCCAGTAGTATCAACACAGGGGGTATAATGAGCTCCTACAATGAGCAGTTCTTC. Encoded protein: CASSINTGGIMSSYNEQFF.

This CDR3 is CASSLLRGEGYEQYF. In DNA form, the CDR3 reads TGTGCCAGCAGCTTATTGAGAGGGGAGGGCTACGAGCAGTACTTC. The V and J genes are TRBV7-8 and TRBJ2-7; TRBD2 aligns across 7 bases. This CDR3 comprises 15 residues. The germline CDR1 and CDR2 sequences are SGHVS and FQNEAQ. Unmatched junction bases numbered 7, after V lost 2 bases and J lost 3 bases.

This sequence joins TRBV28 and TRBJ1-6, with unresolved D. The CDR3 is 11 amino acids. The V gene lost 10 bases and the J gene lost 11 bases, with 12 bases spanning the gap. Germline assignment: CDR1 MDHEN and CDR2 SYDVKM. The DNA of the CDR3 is TGTGCCACCCGAGGGAGACCACCCCTCCACTTT. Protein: CATRGRPPLHF.

DNA for the CDR3: TGTGCCAGCAGCTTAACGGGACTGGAGACCCAGTACTTC. It encodes CASSLTGLETQYF. The rearrangement joins TRBV11-3 to TRBJ2-5; D might be TRBD2 (6 bases). The V end lost 2 bases, the J end lost 5 bases, and 9 bases lay between the germline ends. Germline-derived CDR1 and CDR2 are SGHNT and YENEEA. This CDR3 has 13 amino acids.

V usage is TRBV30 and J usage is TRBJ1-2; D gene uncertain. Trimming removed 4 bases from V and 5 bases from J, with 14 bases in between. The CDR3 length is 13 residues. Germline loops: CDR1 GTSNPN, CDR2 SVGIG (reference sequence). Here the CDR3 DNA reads TGTGCCTGGAATAACAGAGATGTTTATGGCTACACCTTC. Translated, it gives CAWNNRDVYGYTF.

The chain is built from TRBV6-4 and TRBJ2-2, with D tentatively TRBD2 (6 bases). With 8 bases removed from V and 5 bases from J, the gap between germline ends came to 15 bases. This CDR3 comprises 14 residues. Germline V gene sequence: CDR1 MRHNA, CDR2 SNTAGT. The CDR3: CASLRGRGTGELFF. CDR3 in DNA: TGTGCCAGCCTTCGGGGTCGGGGGACCGGGGAGCTGTTTTTT.

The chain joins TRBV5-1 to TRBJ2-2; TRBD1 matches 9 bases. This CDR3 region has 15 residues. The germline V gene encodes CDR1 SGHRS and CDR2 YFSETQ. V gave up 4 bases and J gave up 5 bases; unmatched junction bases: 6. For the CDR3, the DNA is TGCGCCAGCAGCCGGACAGGGGATAGGACCGGGGAGCTGTTTTTT. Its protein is CASSRTGDRTGELFF.

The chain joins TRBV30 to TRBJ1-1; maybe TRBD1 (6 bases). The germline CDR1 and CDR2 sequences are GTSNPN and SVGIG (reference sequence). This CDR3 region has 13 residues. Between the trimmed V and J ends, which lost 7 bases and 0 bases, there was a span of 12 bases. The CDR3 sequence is CASQGRLNTEAFF. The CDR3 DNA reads TGTGCCTCCCAGGGGCGCCTGAACACTGAAGCTTTCTTT.

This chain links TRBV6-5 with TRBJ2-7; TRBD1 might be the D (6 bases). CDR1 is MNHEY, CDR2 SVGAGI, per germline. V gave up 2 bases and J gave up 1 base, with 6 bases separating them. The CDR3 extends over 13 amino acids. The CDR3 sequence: CASSYGQSYEQYF. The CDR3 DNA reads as TGTGCCAGCAGTTACGGACAGTCCTACGAGCAGTACTTC.

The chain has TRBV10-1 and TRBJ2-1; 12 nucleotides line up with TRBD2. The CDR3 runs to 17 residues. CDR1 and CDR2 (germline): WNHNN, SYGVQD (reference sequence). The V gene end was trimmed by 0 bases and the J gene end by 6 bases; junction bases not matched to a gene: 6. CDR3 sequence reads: CASSESMGTSGFNEQFF. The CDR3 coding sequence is TGCGCCAGCAGTGAGTCAATGGGGACTAGCGGGTTCAATGAGCAGTTCTTC.

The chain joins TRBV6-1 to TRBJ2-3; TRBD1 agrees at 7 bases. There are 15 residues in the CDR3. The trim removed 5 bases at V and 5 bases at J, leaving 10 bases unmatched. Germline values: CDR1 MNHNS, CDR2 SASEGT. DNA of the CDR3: TGTGCCAGCAGTATCGACAGGGAGAAGGTAGATACGCAGTATTTT. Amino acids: CASSIDREKVDTQYF.

CDR3 sequence reads: CASSRRTSGGGFSYNEQFF. For the CDR3, the DNA is TGTGCCAGCAGCCGGCGGACTAGCGGGGGGGGATTTTCCTACAATGAGCAGTTCTTC. This chain links TRBV5-4 with TRBJ2-1; 15 bases are a match to TRBD2. The length of the CDR3 is 19 residues. J was trimmed by 1 base and V by 4 bases; bases with no gene match: 9. Germline CDR1 reads SGHNT; CDR2 reads YYREEE (reference sequence).

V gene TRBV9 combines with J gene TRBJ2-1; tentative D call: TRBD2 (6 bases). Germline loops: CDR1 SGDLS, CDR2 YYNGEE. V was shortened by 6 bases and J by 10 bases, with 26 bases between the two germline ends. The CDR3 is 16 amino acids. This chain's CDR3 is CASTPRAGSINNEQFF. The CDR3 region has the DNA TGTGCCAGCACCCCCAGGGCGGGAAGCATCAATAACGAGCAGTTCTTC.

In DNA form, the CDR3 reads TGTGCTAGTGGTTCTACAGGACAGGGGAGGCATGAGCAGTTCTTC. Protein sequence: CASGSTGQGRHEQFF. The genes are TRBV12-5 and TRBJ2-1; 9 bases align to TRBD1. V shed 4 bases, J shed 8 bases, and the junction held 9 bases outside the gene matches. There are 15 residues in the CDR3. From germline, CDR1 is LGHNT and CDR2 FRNRAP.

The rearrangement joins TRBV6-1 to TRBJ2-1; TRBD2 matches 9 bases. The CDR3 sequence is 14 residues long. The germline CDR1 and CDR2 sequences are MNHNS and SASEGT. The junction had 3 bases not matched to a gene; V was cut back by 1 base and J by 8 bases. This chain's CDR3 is CASSEEVAGDEQFF. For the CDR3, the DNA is TGTGCCAGCAGTGAAGAAGTAGCGGGGGATGAGCAGTTCTTC.

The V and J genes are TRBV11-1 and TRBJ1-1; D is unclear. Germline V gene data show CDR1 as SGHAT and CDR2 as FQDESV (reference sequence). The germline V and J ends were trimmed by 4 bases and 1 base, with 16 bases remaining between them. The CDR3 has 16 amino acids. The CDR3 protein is CASSSRVAFKNTEAFF. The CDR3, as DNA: TGTGCCAGCAGCTCCCGGGTGGCATTTAAGAACACTGAAGCTTTCTTT.

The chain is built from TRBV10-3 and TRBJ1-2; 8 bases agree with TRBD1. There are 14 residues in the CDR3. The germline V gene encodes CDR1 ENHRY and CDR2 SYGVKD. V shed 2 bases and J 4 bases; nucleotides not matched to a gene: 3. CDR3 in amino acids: CAISEGQGGYGYTF. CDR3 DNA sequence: TGTGCCATCAGTGAGGGACAGGGAGGCTATGGCTACACCTTC.